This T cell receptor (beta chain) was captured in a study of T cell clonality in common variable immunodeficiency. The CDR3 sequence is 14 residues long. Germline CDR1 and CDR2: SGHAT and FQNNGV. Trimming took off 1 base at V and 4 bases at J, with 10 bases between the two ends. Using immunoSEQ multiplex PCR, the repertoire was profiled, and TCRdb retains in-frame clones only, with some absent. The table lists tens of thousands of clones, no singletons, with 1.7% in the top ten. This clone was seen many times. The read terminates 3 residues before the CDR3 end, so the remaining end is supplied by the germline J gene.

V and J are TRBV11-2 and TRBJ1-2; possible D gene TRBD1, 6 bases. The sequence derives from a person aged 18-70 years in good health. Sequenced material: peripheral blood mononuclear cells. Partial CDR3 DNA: TGTGCCAGCAGCTTAGTTGGGGGCAGCTATGGC. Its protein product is CASSLVGGSYG. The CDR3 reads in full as CASSLVGGSYGYTF.